This TCR beta chain was sequenced for a study of blood T cell dynamics during melanoma immunotherapy. This CDR3 has 18 amino acids. Germline assignment: CDR1 LGHNT and CDR2 FRNRAP. V was trimmed by 0 bases and J by 1 base, leaving 16 bases between them. A fixed DNA input of roughly 0.35 ug was used per bulk PBMC sample. TCRdb's table, derived via immunoSEQ multiplex PCR, lists solely in-frame clones and lacks some. The sample has approximately 17,000 clones; about nine tenths are singletons. The time point was: pre-treatment baseline. This chain joins TRBV12-5 and TRBJ1-3; D unresolved. The sample was blood, taken from a patient treated with checkpoint blockade. This clonotype was sampled from a human donor with melanoma. CDR3 in DNA: TGTGCTAGTGGTTTGGTACGGCCGGCTACACTATCTGGAAACACCATATATTTT. Translated, it gives CASGLVRPATLSGNTIYF.